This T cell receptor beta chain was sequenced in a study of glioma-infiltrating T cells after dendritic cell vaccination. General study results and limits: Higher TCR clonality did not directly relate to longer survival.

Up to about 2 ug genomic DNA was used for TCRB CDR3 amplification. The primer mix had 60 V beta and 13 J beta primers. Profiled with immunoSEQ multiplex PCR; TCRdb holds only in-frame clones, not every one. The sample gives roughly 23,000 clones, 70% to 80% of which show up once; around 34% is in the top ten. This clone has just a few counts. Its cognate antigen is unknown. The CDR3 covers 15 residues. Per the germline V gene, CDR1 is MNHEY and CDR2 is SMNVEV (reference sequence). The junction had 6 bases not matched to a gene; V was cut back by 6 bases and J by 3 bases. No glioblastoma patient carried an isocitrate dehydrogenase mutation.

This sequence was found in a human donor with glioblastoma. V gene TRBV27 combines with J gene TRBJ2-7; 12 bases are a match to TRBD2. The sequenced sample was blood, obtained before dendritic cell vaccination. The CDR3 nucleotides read TGTGCCAGCAGGGCCGGACTAGCGGGGTTCTACGAGCAGTACTTC. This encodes CASRAGLAGFYEQYF.